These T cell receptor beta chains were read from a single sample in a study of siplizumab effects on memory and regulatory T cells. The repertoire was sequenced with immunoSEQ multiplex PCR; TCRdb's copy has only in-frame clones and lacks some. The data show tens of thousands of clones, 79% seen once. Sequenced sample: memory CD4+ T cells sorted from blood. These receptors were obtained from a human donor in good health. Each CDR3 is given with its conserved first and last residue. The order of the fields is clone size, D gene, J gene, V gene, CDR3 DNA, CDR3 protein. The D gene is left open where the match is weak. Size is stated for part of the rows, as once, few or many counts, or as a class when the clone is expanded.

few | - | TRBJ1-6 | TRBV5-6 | TGTGCCAGCAGCTCCGCGGGGTTTGGTAATTCACCCCTCCACTTT | CASSSAGFGNSPLHF
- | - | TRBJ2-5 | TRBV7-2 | TGTGCCAGCAGCTTAGTGGGTCACAACCAAGAGACCCAGTACTTC | CASSLVGHNQETQYF
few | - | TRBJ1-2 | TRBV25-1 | TGTGCCAGCAGTGAACCCAACTATGGCTACACCTTC | CASSEPNYGYTF
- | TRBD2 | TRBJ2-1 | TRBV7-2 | TGTGCCAGCAGCTTAAGGGAGCTAGCGGGGGTCAATGAGCAGTTCTTC | CASSLRELAGVNEQFF
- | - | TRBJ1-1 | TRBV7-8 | TGTGCCAGCAGCTTAGCAGGGGGGAACACTGAAGCTTTCTTT | CASSLAGGNTEAFF
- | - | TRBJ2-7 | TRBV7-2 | TGTGCCAGCAGCCCCCGCCCAAAGGGCGAGCAGTACTTC | CASSPRPKGEQYF
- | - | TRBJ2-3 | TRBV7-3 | TGTGCCAGCAGCTCGGCGTACACAGATACGCAGTATTTT | CASSSAYTDTQYF
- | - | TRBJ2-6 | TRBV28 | TGTGCCAGCAGTTTGTGGGGGCTAGGCTCTGGGGCCAACGTCCTGACTTTC | CASSLWGLGSGANVLTF
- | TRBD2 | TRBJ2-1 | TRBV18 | TGTGCCAGCTCAACGGGACTAGCGGGGATTGAGCAGTTCTTC | CASSTGLAGIEQFF
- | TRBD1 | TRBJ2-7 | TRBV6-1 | TGTGCCAGCAGCGCTAGGACAGGGGGATACGAGCAGTACTTC | CASSARTGGYEQYF
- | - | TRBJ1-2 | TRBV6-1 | TGTGCCAGCAGTGTCGCGGCCACTAACTATGGCTACACCTTC | CASSVAATNYGYTF
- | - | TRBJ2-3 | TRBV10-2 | TGCGCCAGCAAGGCGAGGGGGAACACAGATACGCAGTATTTT | CASKARGNTDTQYF
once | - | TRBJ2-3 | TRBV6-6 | TGTGCCAGCAGTCCCGGGGGCGGGGCAGATACGCAGTATTTT | CASSPGGGADTQYF
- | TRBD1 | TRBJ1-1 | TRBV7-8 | TGTGCCAGCACCCAACAGGGGTCCAGCACTGAAGCTTTCTTT | CASTQQGSSTEAFF
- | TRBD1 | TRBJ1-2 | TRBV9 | TGTGCCAGCAGCGTAGGACAGGGGCGCCAAGGCTACACCTTC | CASSVGQGRQGYTF
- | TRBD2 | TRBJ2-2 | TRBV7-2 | TGTGCCAGCAGAGGCGGGGGTACTGGGGAGCTGTTTTTT | CASRGGGTGELFF
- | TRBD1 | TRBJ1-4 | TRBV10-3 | TGTGCCATCAGGGGACAGGGTAATGAAAAACTGTTTTTT | CAIRGQGNEKLFF
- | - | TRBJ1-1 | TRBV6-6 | TGTGCCAGCAGTTACTCGGCGAACACTGAAGCTTTCTTT | CASSYSANTEAFF
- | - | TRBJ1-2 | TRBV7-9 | TGTGCCAGCAGCACCGAAAGTGCCCCTAACTATGGCTACACCTTC | CASSTESAPNYGYTF
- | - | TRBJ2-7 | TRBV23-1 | TGCGCCAGCTTTCACGAGCAGTACTTC | CASFHEQYF
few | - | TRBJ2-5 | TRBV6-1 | TGTGCCAGCAGTGAACACAGGGAAGGGACCCAGTACTTC | CASSEHREGTQYF
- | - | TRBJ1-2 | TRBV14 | TGTGCCAGCAGCCAAGAGAGCAGGGTCGTTGGCTACACCTTC | CASSQESRVVGYTF